The rows below give T cell receptor beta chains drawn from one sample of a study of regulatory T cells in long-lasting Graves disease. TCRdb redid the calling of the multiplex PCR reads with MiXCR, one entry per CDR3 protein. The repertoire holds nearly 350,000 distinct CDR3 sequences, with roughly 21% as singletons. The specimen was peripheral blood mononuclear cells (PBMCs), collected when the disease was refractory, from a patient treated with antithyroid drugs. The origin of the receptors is a female donor with Graves disease. The CDR3 runs from the conserved cysteine through the conserved F or W. Fields, in order: clone size, V gene, D gene, J gene, CDR3 DNA, CDR3 protein. The D gene is left open where the match is weak. Not all rows give a size; the values are once, few, many and, for expanded clones, a class.

abundance: .
v_gene: TRBV6-9
d_gene: .
j_gene: TRBJ1-5
CDR3nt: TGTGCCAGCAGTTCGGCCCTTACAGCAACGGTAGGGCAGCCCCAGCATTTT
CDR3aa: CASSSALTATVGQPQHF

abundance: few
v_gene: TRBV19
d_gene: TRBD1
j_gene: TRBJ1-4
CDR3nt: TGTGCCAGTATGCAACAGGGGTTTAATGAAAAACTGTTTTTT
CDR3aa: CASMQQGFNEKLFF

abundance: .
v_gene: TRBV5-5
d_gene: .
j_gene: TRBJ1-1
CDR3nt: TGTGCCAGCAGCTGGTCGGTGAACACTGAAGCTTTCTTT
CDR3aa: CASSWSVNTEAFF

abundance: many
v_gene: TRBV10-3
d_gene: TRBD1
j_gene: TRBJ1-1
CDR3nt: TGTGCCATCAAACCGACGACAGGGGGCGGGACTGAAGCTTTCTTT
CDR3aa: CAIKPTTGGGTEAFF

abundance: many
v_gene: TRBV28
d_gene: TRBD2
j_gene: TRBJ2-5
CDR3nt: TGTGCCAGCAGTTTAGGGTGGGGGCGCGGGCTAGCGGGAGGATATTCTCAAGAGACCCAGTACTTC
CDR3aa: CASSLGWGRGLAGGYSQETQYF

abundance: many
v_gene: TRBV2
d_gene: TRBD1
j_gene: TRBJ1-1
CDR3nt: TGTGCCAGCACCGTTAGGACAGGGATCCCGAACACTGAAGCTTTCTTT
CDR3aa: CASTVRTGIPNTEAFF

abundance: many
v_gene: TRBV24-1
d_gene: .
j_gene: TRBJ1-2
CDR3nt: TGTGCCACCAGTGCTGGCTATGGCTACACCTTC
CDR3aa: CATSAGYGYTF

abundance: many
v_gene: TRBV28
d_gene: TRBD1
j_gene: TRBJ1-2
CDR3nt: TGTCCCTGCTTCCCGGGACAGGGAAAGGTGCGGGGCTACACCTTC
CDR3aa: CPCFPGQGKVRGYTF

abundance: .
v_gene: TRBV6-1
d_gene: .
j_gene: TRBJ1-6
CDR3nt: TGTGCCAGTAATCGGGGGGGCGATTCACCCCTCCACTTT
CDR3aa: CASNRGGDSPLHF

abundance: many
v_gene: TRBV7-2
d_gene: TRBD1
j_gene: TRBJ1-2
CDR3nt: TGTGCCAGCACTCTCTCCGGGACAGATGTCTATGGCTACACCTTC
CDR3aa: CASTLSGTDVYGYTF

abundance: many
v_gene: TRBV6-1
d_gene: .
j_gene: TRBJ1-2
CDR3nt: TGTGCCAGCACCGGCCTCCTATTCGGGAACTATGGCTACACCTTC
CDR3aa: CASTGLLFGNYGYTF

abundance: .
v_gene: TRBV29-1
d_gene: TRBD1
j_gene: TRBJ2-7
CDR3nt: TGCAGCGTTCTTGAGAGGGGGCGAACCTACGAGCAGTACTTC
CDR3aa: CSVLERGRTYEQYF

abundance: .
v_gene: TRBV6-2/TRBV6-3
d_gene: .
j_gene: TRBJ2-3
CDR3nt: TGTGCCAGCAGTTACAGGCCAGAGACAGATACGCAGTATTTT
CDR3aa: CASSYRPETDTQYF

abundance: few
v_gene: TRBV7-3
d_gene: TRBD1
j_gene: TRBJ1-6
CDR3nt: TGTGCCAGCAGCATCTCCGGGACAGAGAATTCACCCCTCCACTTT
CDR3aa: CASSISGTENSPLHF

abundance: .
v_gene: TRBV9
d_gene: .
j_gene: TRBJ1-5
CDR3nt: TGTGCCAGCAGCGAGGAGGGTGGTGGCAATCAGCCCCAGCATTTT
CDR3aa: CASSEEGGGNQPQHF

abundance: many
v_gene: TRBV3-1
d_gene: .
j_gene: TRBJ2-2
CDR3nt: TGTGCCAGCAGCAATTGGGACCGCCGGAACACCGGGGAGCTGTTTTTT
CDR3aa: CASSNWDRRNTGELFF

abundance: .
v_gene: TRBV3-1
d_gene: TRBD1
j_gene: TRBJ1-5
CDR3nt: TGTGCCAGCAGCCAGGGACAGGGTTTGGTAAATCAGCCCCAGCATTTT
CDR3aa: CASSQGQGLVNQPQHF

abundance: few
v_gene: TRBV29-1
d_gene: TRBD1
j_gene: TRBJ1-1
CDR3nt: TGCAGCGTAGATACGGGACAGGGGAGAACTGAAGCTTTCTTT
CDR3aa: CSVDTGQGRTEAFF

abundance: .
v_gene: TRBV4-2
d_gene: .
j_gene: TRBJ1-1
CDR3nt: TGTGCCAGCAGCCAAGAAGTAAACTGGAACACTGAAGCTTTCTTT
CDR3aa: CASSQEVNWNTEAFF

abundance: many
v_gene: TRBV6-1
d_gene: .
j_gene: TRBJ1-1
CDR3nt: TGTGCCAGCAGTGCTGGGGGCACTGAAGCTTTCTTT
CDR3aa: CASSAGGTEAFF

abundance: many
v_gene: TRBV19
d_gene: .
j_gene: TRBJ1-5
CDR3nt: TGTGCCAGTAGGGCCGGGACCTCCTCAAGTCAGCCCCAGCATTTT
CDR3aa: CASRAGTSSSQPQHF

abundance: many
v_gene: TRBV12-3/TRBV12-4
d_gene: .
j_gene: TRBJ1-1
CDR3nt: TGTGCCAGCAGGAGTCCCGACAGCGGCACTGAAGCTTTCTTT
CDR3aa: CASRSPDSGTEAFF

abundance: .
v_gene: TRBV4-1
d_gene: .
j_gene: TRBJ2-7
CDR3nt: TGTGCCAGCAGCCAAACAGGGCCGATGGACGAGCAGTACTTC
CDR3aa: CASSQTGPMDEQYF

abundance: .
v_gene: TRBV5-6
d_gene: .
j_gene: TRBJ2-7
CDR3nt: TGTGCCAGCAGCTTTGGCTGGACAGACTACGAGCAGTACTTC
CDR3aa: CASSFGWTDYEQYF

abundance: once
v_gene: TRBV19
d_gene: .
j_gene: TRBJ1-5
CDR3nt: TGTGCCAGTAGCAGGGACGGCATTCAGCCCCAGCATTTT
CDR3aa: CASSRDGIQPQHF

abundance: .
v_gene: TRBV6-2/TRBV6-3
d_gene: .
j_gene: TRBJ2-1
CDR3nt: TGTGCCAGCAGCCATCAACTAGGCCGGTCCTACAATGAGCAGTTCTTC
CDR3aa: CASSHQLGRSYNEQFF

abundance: many
v_gene: TRBV7-2
d_gene: .
j_gene: TRBJ2-5
CDR3nt: TGTGCCAGCAGCCAGGGGGGTGAGACCCAGTACTTC
CDR3aa: CASSQGGETQYF

abundance: many
v_gene: TRBV6-1
d_gene: .
j_gene: TRBJ1-2
CDR3nt: TGTGCCAGCAGTGATTGGACAGAAAGCTATGGCTACACCTTC
CDR3aa: CASSDWTESYGYTF

abundance: .
v_gene: TRBV5-1
d_gene: .
j_gene: TRBJ1-2
CDR3nt: TGCGCCAGCAGCTTGCAGCTTCATACTAACTATGGCTACACCTTC
CDR3aa: CASSLQLHTNYGYTF

abundance: few
v_gene: TRBV6-1
d_gene: TRBD1
j_gene: TRBJ2-1
CDR3nt: TGTGCCAGCAGTGCGACCAGGGGGCTTTCCTACAATGAGCAGTTCTTC
CDR3aa: CASSATRGLSYNEQFF

abundance: many
v_gene: TRBV7-2
d_gene: .
j_gene: TRBJ2-5
CDR3nt: TGTGCCAGCAGCTTAGCACCGACTAGTCAAGAGACCCAGTACTTC
CDR3aa: CASSLAPTSQETQYF

abundance: .
v_gene: TRBV5-1
d_gene: TRBD1
j_gene: TRBJ1-5
CDR3nt: TGCGCCAGCAGCCTGACAGGGGGCAATCCGCAGCCCCAGCATTTT
CDR3aa: CASSLTGGNPQPQHF

abundance: many
v_gene: TRBV6-2/TRBV6-3
d_gene: .
j_gene: TRBJ2-7
CDR3nt: TGTGCCAGCAGTTACTCTTTTAATCACCCTACCTACGAGCAGTACTTC
CDR3aa: CASSYSFNHPTYEQYF

abundance: few
v_gene: TRBV6-2/TRBV6-3
d_gene: TRBD1
j_gene: TRBJ1-2
CDR3nt: TGTGCCAGCAGTTCGGACAGGGGAAGCTCTGGCTACACCTTC
CDR3aa: CASSSDRGSSGYTF

abundance: .
v_gene: TRBV9
d_gene: TRBD2
j_gene: TRBJ2-7
CDR3nt: TGTGCCAGCAGCGTAGGAACCCGAGGGAGGGCGTACGAGCAGTACTTC
CDR3aa: CASSVGTRGRAYEQYF

abundance: many
v_gene: TRBV6-5
d_gene: .
j_gene: TRBJ2-7
CDR3nt: TGTGCCAGCAGTTACCGGTTCGGGGTTCTGACCTACGAGCAGTACTTC
CDR3aa: CASSYRFGVLTYEQYF

abundance: .
v_gene: TRBV10-3
d_gene: TRBD1
j_gene: TRBJ2-7
CDR3nt: TGTGCCATCAGTTACAGGGGTGGCTCCTACGAGCAGTACTTC
CDR3aa: CAISYRGGSYEQYF

abundance: many
v_gene: TRBV5-1
d_gene: .
j_gene: TRBJ1-1
CDR3nt: TGCGCCAGCAGCTTGGCCATGGCGAACACTGAAGCTTTCTTT
CDR3aa: CASSLAMANTEAFF

abundance: many
v_gene: TRBV28
d_gene: TRBD2
j_gene: TRBJ2-7
CDR3nt: TGTGCCAGCAGACTAGCGGGAGGTTCCTCCTACGAGCAGTACTTC
CDR3aa: CASRLAGGSSYEQYF

abundance: many
v_gene: TRBV2
d_gene: .
j_gene: TRBJ1-2
CDR3nt: TGTGCCAGCAGTGGTGGTAGGCGCTACACCTTC
CDR3aa: CASSGGRRYTF

abundance: many
v_gene: TRBV12-5
d_gene: .
j_gene: TRBJ1-1
CDR3nt: TGTGCTAGTGGTTTGGTACTCGGACATCCGAACACTGAAGCTTTCTTT
CDR3aa: CASGLVLGHPNTEAFF

abundance: many
v_gene: TRBV4-1
d_gene: TRBD1
j_gene: TRBJ2-5
CDR3nt: TGCGCCAGCAGCCAATTGCTCTGGGACAGGGAGGGTGAGACCCAGTACTTC
CDR3aa: CASSQLLWDREGETQYF

abundance: .
v_gene: TRBV5-4
d_gene: .
j_gene: TRBJ2-7
CDR3nt: TGTGCCAGCAGTTACGGAGAGAGGCAGCAGCAGTACTTC
CDR3aa: CASSYGERQQQYF

abundance: few
v_gene: TRBV24-1
d_gene: .
j_gene: TRBJ1-2
CDR3nt: TGTGCCACCAGTGATCCTTGGAGGGACTATGGCTACACCTTC
CDR3aa: CATSDPWRDYGYTF

abundance: few
v_gene: TRBV27
d_gene: TRBD1
j_gene: TRBJ1-5
CDR3nt: TGTGCCAGCAGTTTATCGACAGGGGTTCGGCAGCCCCAGCATTTT
CDR3aa: CASSLSTGVRQPQHF

abundance: .
v_gene: TRBV30
d_gene: .
j_gene: TRBJ1-4
CDR3nt: TGTGCCTGGGCAGACGGCCGGGATGAAAAACTGTTTTTT
CDR3aa: CAWADGRDEKLFF

abundance: .
v_gene: TRBV6-1
d_gene: TRBD2
j_gene: TRBJ2-1
CDR3nt: TGTGCCAGCATGACCCAGGGGTGGACTAGCGGCAATGAGCAGTTCTTC
CDR3aa: CASMTQGWTSGNEQFF

abundance: many
v_gene: TRBV19
d_gene: .
j_gene: TRBJ2-5
CDR3nt: TGTGCCAGCTCCGGTGGGTTGGAGACCCAGTACTTC
CDR3aa: CASSGGLETQYF

abundance: once
v_gene: TRBV6-1
d_gene: .
j_gene: TRBJ2-7
CDR3nt: TGTGCCAGCAGAAGGAGTTCGGGCTACGAGCGGTACTTC
CDR3aa: CASRRSSGYERYF

abundance: many
v_gene: TRBV12-3/TRBV12-4
d_gene: .
j_gene: TRBJ1-2
CDR3nt: TGTGCCAGCAGTTTAACTAGCGTAGCCTATGGCTACACCTTC
CDR3aa: CASSLTSVAYGYTF

abundance: .
v_gene: TRBV18
d_gene: TRBD1
j_gene: TRBJ1-2
CDR3nt: TGTGCCAGCTCAAGCGGGACAGGGACTAACTATGGCTACACCTTC
CDR3aa: CASSSGTGTNYGYTF

abundance: many
v_gene: TRBV12-3/TRBV12-4
d_gene: .
j_gene: TRBJ2-5
CDR3nt: TGTGCCAGCAGTTTGGGGAACAGGGCCCCTCCGATGGGGACCCAGTACTTC
CDR3aa: CASSLGNRAPPMGTQYF

abundance: many
v_gene: TRBV6-1
d_gene: TRBD1
j_gene: TRBJ2-7
CDR3nt: TGTGCCAGCAGCTTCTACGGACAGGGAGTTCACGAGCAGTACTTC
CDR3aa: CASSFYGQGVHEQYF

abundance: many
v_gene: TRBV6-5
d_gene: .
j_gene: TRBJ2-5
CDR3nt: TGTGCCAGCAGTTACGGGTCTTGGTACCAAGAGACCCAGTACTTC
CDR3aa: CASSYGSWYQETQYF

abundance: many
v_gene: TRBV20-1
d_gene: .
j_gene: TRBJ1-2
CDR3nt: TGCAGTGCTAGGGTCGGTGCTGGCTACACCTTC
CDR3aa: CSARVGAGYTF

abundance: .
v_gene: TRBV12-3/TRBV12-4
d_gene: .
j_gene: TRBJ2-7
CDR3nt: TGTGCCAGCAGCCGAGCGGTCGGCCGGGGGGAGCAGTACTTC
CDR3aa: CASSRAVGRGEQYF

abundance: .
v_gene: TRBV20-1
d_gene: .
j_gene: TRBJ2-4
CDR3nt: TGCAGTGCCGGGAATCTAGCCAAAAACATTCAGTACTTC
CDR3aa: CSAGNLAKNIQYF